A single sample is the source of the 2 T cell receptor beta chains below, sequenced in a study of shared clonotypes between healthy human individuals. CD45RO-negative, CCR7-positively selected cells formed the naive CD8 fraction, excluding terminally differentiated effector memory CD45RA+ cells. Assay: immunoSEQ multiplex PCR; the TCRdb copy retains only in-frame clones and omits some. Found here are about 2.2 million clones, just under 95% of them singletons; the top ten hold roughly 1.7%. The material sequenced was naive CD8+ T cells from PBMCs. These receptor sequences come from a man aged 18-30 years in good health. Some clones in this sample may be carry-over from other donors' samples.

About this clone: One junction end disagrees with the germline gene, perhaps due to a read error. J is TRBJ2-7 and V is TRBV6-5; 8 nucleotides agree with TRBD2. CDR3 length: 15 residues. Germline loops: CDR1 MNHEY, CDR2 SVGAGI. CDR3 DNA: TGTGCCAGCCGTTACTTAGCGGGGCAGAGGTACGAGCAGTACTTC. Translating it yields CASRYLAGQRYEQYF.

This clone showed up just once. The V gene is TRBV10-3, the J gene TRBJ2-5, with a possible D match to TRBD1 (5 bases). The J call may be faulty, since TRBJ2-7 better matches the DNA end. This CDR3 comprises 13 residues. Germline V gene data show CDR1 as ENHRY and CDR2 as SYGVKD. CDR3 in amino acids: CAAASQGTDEQYF. The DNA of the CDR3 is TGTGCCGCCGCGTCGCAGGGAACCGACGAGCAGTACTTC.